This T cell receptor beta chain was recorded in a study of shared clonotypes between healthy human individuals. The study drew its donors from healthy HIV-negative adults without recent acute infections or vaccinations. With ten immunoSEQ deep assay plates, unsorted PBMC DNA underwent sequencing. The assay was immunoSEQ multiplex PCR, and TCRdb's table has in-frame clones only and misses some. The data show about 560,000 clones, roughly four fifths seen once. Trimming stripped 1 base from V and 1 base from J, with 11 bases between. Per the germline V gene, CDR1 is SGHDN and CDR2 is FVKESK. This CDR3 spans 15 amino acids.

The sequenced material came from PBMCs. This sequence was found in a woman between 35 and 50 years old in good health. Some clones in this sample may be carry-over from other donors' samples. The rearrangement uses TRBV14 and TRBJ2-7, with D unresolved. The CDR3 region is CASSQGMPDSYEQYF. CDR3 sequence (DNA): TGTGCCAGCAGCCAAGGAATGCCAGATTCCTACGAGCAGTACTTC. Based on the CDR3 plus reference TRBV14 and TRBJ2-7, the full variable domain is EAGVTQFPSHSVIEKGQTVTLRCDPISGHDNLYWYRRVMGKEIKFLLHFVKESKQDESGMPNNRFLAERTGGTYSTLKVQPAELEDSGVYFCASSQGMPDSYEQYFGPGTRLTVT.